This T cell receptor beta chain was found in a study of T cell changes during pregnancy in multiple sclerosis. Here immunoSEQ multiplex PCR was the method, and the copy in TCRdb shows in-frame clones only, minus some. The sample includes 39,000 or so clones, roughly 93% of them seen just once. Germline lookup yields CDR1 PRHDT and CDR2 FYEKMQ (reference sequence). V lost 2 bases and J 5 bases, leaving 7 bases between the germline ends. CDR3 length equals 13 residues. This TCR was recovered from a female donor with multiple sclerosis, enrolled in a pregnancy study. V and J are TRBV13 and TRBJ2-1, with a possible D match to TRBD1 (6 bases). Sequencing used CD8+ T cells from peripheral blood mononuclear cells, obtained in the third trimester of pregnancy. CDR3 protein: CASSLNRDNEQFF. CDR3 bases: TGTGCCAGCAGCTTAAACAGGGACAATGAGCAGTTCTTC. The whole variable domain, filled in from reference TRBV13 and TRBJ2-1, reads AAGVIQSPRHLIKEKRETATLKCYPIPRHDTVYWYQQGPGQDPQFLISFYEKMQSDKGSIPDRFSAQQFSDYHSELNMSSLELGDSALYFCASSLNRDNEQFFGPGTRLTVL.